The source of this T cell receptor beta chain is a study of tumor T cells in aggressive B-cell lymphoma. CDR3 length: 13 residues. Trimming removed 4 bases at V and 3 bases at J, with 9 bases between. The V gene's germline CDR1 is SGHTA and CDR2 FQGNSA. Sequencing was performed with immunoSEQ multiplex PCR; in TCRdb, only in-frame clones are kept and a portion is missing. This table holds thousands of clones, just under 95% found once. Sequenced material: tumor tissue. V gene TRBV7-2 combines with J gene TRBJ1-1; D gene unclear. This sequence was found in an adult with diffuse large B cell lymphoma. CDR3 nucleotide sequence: TGTGCCAGCAGCTCCTCTGAGGACACTGAAGCTTTCTTT. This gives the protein CASSSSEDTEAFF. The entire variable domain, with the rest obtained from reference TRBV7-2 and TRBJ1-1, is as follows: GAGVSQSPSNKVTEKGKDVELRCDPISGHTALYWYRQSLGQGLEFLIYFQGNSAPDKSGLPSDRFSAERTGGSVSTLTIQRTQQEDSAVYLCASSSSEDTEAFFGQGTRLTVV.